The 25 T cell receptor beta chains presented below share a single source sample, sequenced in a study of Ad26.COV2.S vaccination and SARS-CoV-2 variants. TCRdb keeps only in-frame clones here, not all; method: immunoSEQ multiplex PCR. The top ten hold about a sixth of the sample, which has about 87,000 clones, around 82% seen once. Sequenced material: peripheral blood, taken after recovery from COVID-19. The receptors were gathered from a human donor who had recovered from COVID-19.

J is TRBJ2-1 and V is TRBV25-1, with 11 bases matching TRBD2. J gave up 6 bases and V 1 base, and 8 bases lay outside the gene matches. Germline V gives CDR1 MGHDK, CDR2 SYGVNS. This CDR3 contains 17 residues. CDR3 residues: CASSEFIGTSGSNEQFF. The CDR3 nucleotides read TGTGCCAGCAGTGAATTTATCGGGACTAGCGGCAGCAATGAGCAGTTCTTC.

The CDR3 region has the DNA TGTGCCACCAGCAGCCCGGGAGGGTACCAAGAGACCCAGTACTTC. Encoded protein: CATSSPGGYQETQYF. V is TRBV15 and J is TRBJ2-5; 8 bases agree with TRBD2. This CDR3 region has 15 residues. Trimming cost V 3 bases and J 0 bases; bases outside gene matches: 3. Looked up from germline, CDR1 is LNHNV and CDR2 is YYDKDF (reference sequence).

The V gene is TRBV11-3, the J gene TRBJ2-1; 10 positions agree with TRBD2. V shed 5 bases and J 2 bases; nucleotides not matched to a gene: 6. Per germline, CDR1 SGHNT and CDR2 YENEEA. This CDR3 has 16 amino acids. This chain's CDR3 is CASSGGLALTYNEQFF. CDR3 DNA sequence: TGTGCCAGCAGCGGGGGACTAGCGCTCACCTACAATGAGCAGTTCTTC.

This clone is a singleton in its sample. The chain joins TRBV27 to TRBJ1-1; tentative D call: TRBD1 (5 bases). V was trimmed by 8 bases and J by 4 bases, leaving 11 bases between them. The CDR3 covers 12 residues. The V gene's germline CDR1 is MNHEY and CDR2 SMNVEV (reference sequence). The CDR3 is CASWLGGTEAFF. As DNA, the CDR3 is TGTGCCAGCTGGTTGGGGGGCACTGAAGCTTTCTTT.

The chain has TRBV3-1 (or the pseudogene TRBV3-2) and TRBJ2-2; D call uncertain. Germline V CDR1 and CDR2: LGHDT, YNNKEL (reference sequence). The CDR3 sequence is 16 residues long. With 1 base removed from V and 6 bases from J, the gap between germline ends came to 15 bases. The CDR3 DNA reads TGTGCCAGCAGCCAAGGGTGGACGGATTCGGCCGGGGAGCTGTTTTTT. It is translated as CASSQGWTDSAGELFF.

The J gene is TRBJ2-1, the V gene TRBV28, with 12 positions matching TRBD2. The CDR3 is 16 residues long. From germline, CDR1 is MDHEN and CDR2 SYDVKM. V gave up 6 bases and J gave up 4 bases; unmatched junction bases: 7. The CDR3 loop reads CASSPRLAGAYNEQFF. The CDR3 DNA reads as TGTGCCAGCAGCCCCAGACTAGCGGGAGCATACAATGAGCAGTTCTTC.

The CDR3 sequence is CASSHDHGRSNSPLHF. As DNA, the CDR3 is TGCGCCAGCAGCCACGACCACGGCCGATCGAACTCACCCCTCCACTTT. This chain uses TRBV4-3 with TRBJ1-6, with D hard to call. With 3 bases removed from V and 10 bases from J, the gap between germline ends came to 19 bases. Germline V gives CDR1 LGHNA, CDR2 YSLEER. The CDR3 is made up of 16 amino acids.

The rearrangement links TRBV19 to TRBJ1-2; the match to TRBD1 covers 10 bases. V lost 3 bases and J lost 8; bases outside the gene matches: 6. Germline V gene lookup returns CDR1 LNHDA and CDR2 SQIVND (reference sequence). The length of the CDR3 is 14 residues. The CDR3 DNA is TGTGCCAGTAGTATTCGGACAGGGGGTGGAGGCTACACCTTC. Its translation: CASSIRTGGGGYTF.

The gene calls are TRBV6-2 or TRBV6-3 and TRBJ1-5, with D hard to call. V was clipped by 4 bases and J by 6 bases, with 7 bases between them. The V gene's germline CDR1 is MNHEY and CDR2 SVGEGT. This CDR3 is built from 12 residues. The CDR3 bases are TGTGCCAGCAGTTTAGGCGGTCAGCCCCAGCATTTT. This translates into CASSLGGQPQHF.

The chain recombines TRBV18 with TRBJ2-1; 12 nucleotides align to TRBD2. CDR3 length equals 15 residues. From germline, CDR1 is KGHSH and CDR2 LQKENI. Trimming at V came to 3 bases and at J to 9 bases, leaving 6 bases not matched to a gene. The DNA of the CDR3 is TGTGCCAGCTCACCGCTAGCGGGAGGGCCGGGTGAGCAGTTCTTC. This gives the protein CASSPLAGGPGEQFF.

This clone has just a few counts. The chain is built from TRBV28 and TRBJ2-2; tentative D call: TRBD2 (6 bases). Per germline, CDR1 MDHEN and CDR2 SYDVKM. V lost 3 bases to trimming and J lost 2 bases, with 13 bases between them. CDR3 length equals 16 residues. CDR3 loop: CASSFFGGPNTGELFF. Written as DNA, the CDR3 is TGTGCCAGCAGTTTTTTTGGAGGGCCCAACACCGGGGAGCTGTTTTTT.

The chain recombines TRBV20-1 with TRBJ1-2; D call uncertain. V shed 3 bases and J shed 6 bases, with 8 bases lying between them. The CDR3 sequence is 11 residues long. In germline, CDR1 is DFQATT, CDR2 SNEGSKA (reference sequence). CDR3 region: CSARRYDGYTF. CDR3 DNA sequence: TGCAGTGCTAGGCGGTACGATGGCTACACCTTC.

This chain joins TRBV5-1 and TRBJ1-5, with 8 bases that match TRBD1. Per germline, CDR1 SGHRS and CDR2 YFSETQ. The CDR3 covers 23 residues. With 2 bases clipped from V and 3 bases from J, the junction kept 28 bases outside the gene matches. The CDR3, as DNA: TGCGCCAGCAGCTTCTTTCAAGTGGACAGGGAGACGGGGGAACCTGTTTTCAATCAGCCCCAGCATTTT. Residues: CASSFFQVDRETGEPVFNQPQHF.

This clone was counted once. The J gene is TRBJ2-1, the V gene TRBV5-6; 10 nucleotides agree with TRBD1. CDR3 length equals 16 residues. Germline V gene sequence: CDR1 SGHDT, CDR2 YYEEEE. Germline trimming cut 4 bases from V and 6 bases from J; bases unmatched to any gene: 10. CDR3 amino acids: CASSPGPRTGGNEQFF. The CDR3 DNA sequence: TGTGCCAGCAGCCCCGGGCCTAGGACAGGGGGCAATGAGCAGTTCTTC.

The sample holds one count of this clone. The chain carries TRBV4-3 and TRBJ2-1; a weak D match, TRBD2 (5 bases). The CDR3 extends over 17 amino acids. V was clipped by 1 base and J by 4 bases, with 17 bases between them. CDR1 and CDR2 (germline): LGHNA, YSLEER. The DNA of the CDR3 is TGCGCCAGCAGCCAAGGAGCCCCAGCGGACCAATACAATGAGCAGTTCTTC. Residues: CASSQGAPADQYNEQFF.

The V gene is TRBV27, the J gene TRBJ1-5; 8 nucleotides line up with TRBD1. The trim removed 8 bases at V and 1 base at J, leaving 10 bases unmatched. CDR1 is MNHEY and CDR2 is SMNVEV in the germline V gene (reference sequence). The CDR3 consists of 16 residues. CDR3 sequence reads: CASGFAGGRSNQPQHF. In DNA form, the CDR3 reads TGTGCCAGCGGCTTCGCAGGGGGCCGCAGCAATCAGCCCCAGCATTTT.

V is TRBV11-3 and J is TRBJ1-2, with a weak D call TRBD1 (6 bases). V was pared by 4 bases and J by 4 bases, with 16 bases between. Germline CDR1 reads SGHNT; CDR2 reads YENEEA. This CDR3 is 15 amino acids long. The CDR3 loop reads CASSYGTGLFYGYTF. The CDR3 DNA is TGTGCCAGCAGCTACGGAACAGGGCTCTTCTATGGCTACACCTTC.

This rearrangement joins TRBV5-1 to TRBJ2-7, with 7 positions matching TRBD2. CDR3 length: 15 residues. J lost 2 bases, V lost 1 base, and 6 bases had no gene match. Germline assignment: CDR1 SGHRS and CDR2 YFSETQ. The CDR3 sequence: CASSLNPSGTYEQYF. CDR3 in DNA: TGCGCCAGCAGCTTGAATCCTAGCGGAACCTACGAGCAGTACTTC. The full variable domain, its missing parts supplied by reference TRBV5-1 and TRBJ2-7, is KAGVTQTPRYLIKTRGQQVTLSCSPISGHRSVSWYQQTPGQGLQFLFEYFSETQRNKGNFPGRFSGRQFSNSRSEMNVSTLELGDSALYLCASSLNPSGTYEQYFGPGTRLTVT.

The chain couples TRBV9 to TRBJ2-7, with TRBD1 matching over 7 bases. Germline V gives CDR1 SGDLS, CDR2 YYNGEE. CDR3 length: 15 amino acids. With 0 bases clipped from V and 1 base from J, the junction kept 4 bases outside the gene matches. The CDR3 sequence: CASSVGPGGSYEQYF. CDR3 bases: TGTGCCAGCAGCGTAGGTCCAGGGGGTTCCTACGAGCAGTACTTC.

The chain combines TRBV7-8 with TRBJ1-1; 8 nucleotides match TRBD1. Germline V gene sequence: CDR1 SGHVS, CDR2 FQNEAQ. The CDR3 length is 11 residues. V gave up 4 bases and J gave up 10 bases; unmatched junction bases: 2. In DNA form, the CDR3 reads TGTGCCAGCAGCTCGGACAGGGTAGCTTTCTTT. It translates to CASSSDRVAFF. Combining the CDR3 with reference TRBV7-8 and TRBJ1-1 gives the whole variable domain GAGVSQSPRYKVAKRGQDVALRCDPISGHVSLFWYQQALGQGPEFLTYFQNEAQLDKSGLPSDRFFAERPEGSVSTLKIQRTQQEDSAVYLCASSSDRVAFFGQGTRLTVV.

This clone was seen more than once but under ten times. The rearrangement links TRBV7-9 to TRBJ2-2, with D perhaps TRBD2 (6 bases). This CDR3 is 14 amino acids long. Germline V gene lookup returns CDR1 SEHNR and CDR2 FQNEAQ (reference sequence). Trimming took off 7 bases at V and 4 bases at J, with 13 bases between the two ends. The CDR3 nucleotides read TGTGCCAGCACCCCGGGGGATTCCACCGGGGAGCTGTTTTTT. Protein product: CASTPGDSTGELFF. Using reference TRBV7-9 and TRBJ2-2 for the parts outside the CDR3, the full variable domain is DTGVSQNPRHKITKRGQNVTFRCDPISEHNRLYWYRQTLGQGPEFLTYFQNEAQLEKSRLLSDRFSAERPKGSFSTLEIQRTEQGDSAMYLCASTPGDSTGELFFGEGSRLTVL.

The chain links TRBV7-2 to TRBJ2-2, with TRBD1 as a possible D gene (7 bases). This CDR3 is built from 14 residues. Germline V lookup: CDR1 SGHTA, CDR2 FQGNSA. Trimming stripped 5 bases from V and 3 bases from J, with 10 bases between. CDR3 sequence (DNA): TGTGCCAGCAGCCCAGGGGGGTACACCGGGGAGCTGTTTTTT. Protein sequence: CASSPGGYTGELFF.

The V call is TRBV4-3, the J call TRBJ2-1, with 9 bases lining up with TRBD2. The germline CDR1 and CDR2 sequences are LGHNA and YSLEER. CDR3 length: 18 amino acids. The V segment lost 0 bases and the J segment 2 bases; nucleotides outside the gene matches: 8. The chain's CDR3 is CASSQDLTSGYPYNEQFF. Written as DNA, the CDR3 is TGCGCCAGCAGCCAAGATCTAACTAGCGGGTACCCCTACAATGAGCAGTTCTTC.

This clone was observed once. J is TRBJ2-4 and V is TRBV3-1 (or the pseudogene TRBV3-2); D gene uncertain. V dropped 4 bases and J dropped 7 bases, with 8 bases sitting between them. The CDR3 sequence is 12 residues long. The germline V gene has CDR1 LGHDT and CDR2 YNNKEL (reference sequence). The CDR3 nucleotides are TGTGCCAGCAGCCTTTCCTTTAACATTCAGTACTTC. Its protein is CASSLSFNIQYF.

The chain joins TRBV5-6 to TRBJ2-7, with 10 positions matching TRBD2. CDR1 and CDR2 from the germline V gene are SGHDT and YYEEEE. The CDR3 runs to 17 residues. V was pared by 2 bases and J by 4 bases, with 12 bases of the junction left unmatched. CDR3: CASSLTSGISFRYEQYF. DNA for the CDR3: TGTGCCAGCAGCTTAACTAGCGGGATTTCTTTTAGGTACGAGCAGTACTTC. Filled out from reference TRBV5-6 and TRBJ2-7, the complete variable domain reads DAGVTQSPTHLIKTRGQQVTLRCSPKSGHDTVSWYQQALGQGPQFIFQYYEEEERQRGNFPDRFSGHQFPNYSSELNVNALLLGDSALYLCASSLTSGISFRYEQYFGPGTRLTVT.